This T cell receptor (beta chain) originates from a study of T cells after yellow fever vaccination. This clonotype was picked up a small number of times. TCRdb analysed the 5' RACE reads with MiXCR anew, one entry per CDR3 protein. The sample gives over 120,000 distinct CDR3 sequences, 5% to 7.5% of which show up once; under 0.7% is in the top ten. V was clipped by 1 base and J by 0 bases, with 7 bases between them. The CDR3 has 14 residues. Looked up from germline, CDR1 is SGHNT and CDR2 is YYREEE (reference sequence). This TCR derives from a man aged 30 to 39 who received the YFV17D yellow fever vaccine. The sample was CD4+ T cells sorted from PBMCs, taken 10 days after the yellow fever booster vaccination. V gene TRBV5-4 combines with J gene TRBJ1-1; unclear D gene. In DNA form, the CDR3 reads TGTGCCAGCAGCTTGCGCGAGATGAACACTGAAGCTTTCTTT. Its protein is CASSLREMNTEAFF. The whole variable domain, remainder taken from reference TRBV5-4 and TRBJ1-1, is ETGVTQSPTHLIKTRGQQVTLRCSSQSGHNTVSWYQQALGQGPQFIFQYYREEENGRGNFPPRFSGLQFPNYSSELNVNALELDDSALYLCASSLREMNTEAFFGQGTRLTVV.